The 20 T cell receptor beta chains in this list originate from one sample, sequenced in a study of cytomegalovirus exposure and HLA in healthy donors. Primers included in the PCR were 60 Vbeta and 13 Jbeta primers. TCRdb's copy holds only in-frame clones and misses some; the assay was immunoSEQ multiplex PCR. The sample holds 110,000 to 150,000 clones, roughly 10% seen once. Material: PBMCs. The receptor set was obtained from a man in his forties or fifties in good health and CMV-seronegative.

The J gene is TRBJ1-1, the V gene TRBV2, with 8 bases that match TRBD1. Germline-derived CDR1 and CDR2 are SNHLY and FYNNEI. This CDR3 comprises 15 residues. The trim removed 8 bases at V and 1 base at J, leaving 9 bases unmatched. The CDR3 region is CASSRWDRTNTEAFF. The CDR3 coding sequence is TGTGCCAGCTCTCGATGGGACAGGACGAACACTGAAGCTTTCTTT.

This clone has only a few counts. V usage is TRBV7-2 and J usage is TRBJ1-5; D not certain. Trimming cost V 1 base and J 0 bases, with 10 bases left between them. CDR3 length: 16 amino acids. Germline CDR1 SGHTA, CDR2 FQGNSA. CDR3 nucleotide sequence: TGTGCCAGCAGCTTAGACGGTTTCTATAGCAATCAGCCCCAGCATTTT. This translates into CASSLDGFYSNQPQHF.

J is TRBJ2-3 and V is TRBV4-2; 11 nucleotides match TRBD2. Germline V gene lookup returns CDR1 LGHNA and CDR2 YNFKEQ. The CDR3 sequence is 17 residues long. J gave up 1 base and V 1 base, and 4 bases lay outside the gene matches. CDR3 coding DNA: TGTGCCAGCAGCCAAGTGGAGACTAGCGGGGGCACAGATACGCAGTATTTT. This translates into CASSQVETSGGTDTQYF.

This clone has more than one count but fewer than ten. This chain uses TRBV6-1 with TRBJ2-2, with D possibly TRBD1 on 8 matching bases. This CDR3 is 15 amino acids long. Trimming took off 6 bases at V and 5 bases at J, with 16 bases between the two ends. Germline V CDR1 and CDR2: MNHNS, SASEGT. Written as DNA, the CDR3 is TGTGCCAGCAGCGGGGGGACAGGATCAACCGGGGAGCTGTTTTTT. This gives the protein CASSGGTGSTGELFF.

This clone turned up a few times. The chain uses TRBV20-1 and TRBJ1-1; D is uncertain. Per the germline V gene, CDR1 is DFQATT and CDR2 is SNEGSKA (reference sequence). CDR3 length: 10 residues. V lost 3 bases and J lost 6, with 5 bases in between. The CDR3 here is CSASFSEAFF. In nucleotides, the CDR3 is TGCAGTGCTAGCTTCTCTGAAGCTTTCTTT.

The CDR3 region is CASSLDGSFPGANVLTF. Written as DNA, the CDR3 is TGTGCCAGCAGCTTAGATGGGAGTTTCCCTGGGGCCAACGTCCTGACTTTC. The chain combines TRBV7-9 with TRBJ2-6; tentative D call: TRBD2 (5 bases). Germline V gene sequence: CDR1 SEHNR, CDR2 FQNEAQ (reference sequence). The CDR3 extends over 17 amino acids. V dropped 1 base and J dropped 2 bases, with 12 bases sitting between them.

V usage is TRBV12-1 and J usage is TRBJ2-1; TRBD1 is taken as the D call from the table, unchecked against the DNA. TRBV12-1 is tagged as a pseudogene. The CDR3 runs 18 residues. CDR3 nucleotide sequence: TGTGCCAGCAGCTTCGCCCGACAGGGGACTCCCACCTACAATGAGCAGTTCTTC. Residues: CASSFARQGTPTYNEQFF.

There are a few counts of this clone. This chain uses TRBV6-6 with TRBJ1-3; D ambiguous. Germline CDR1 is MNHNY and CDR2 is SVGAGI (reference sequence). The V and J ends lost 2 bases and 4 bases respectively, with 15 bases between them. The CDR3 has 16 amino acids. CDR3 residues: CASSYTPTSSGNTIYF. The CDR3 DNA reads TGTGCCAGCAGTTACACCCCCACTTCGTCCGGAAACACCATATATTTT.

This clone was seen only a few times. The rearrangement joins TRBV6-1 to TRBJ2-7, with D perhaps TRBD2 (5 bases). The length of the CDR3 is 14 residues. Trimming stripped 0 bases from V and 4 bases from J, with 10 bases between. The germline V gene encodes CDR1 MNHNS and CDR2 SASEGT. CDR3: CASSEAHSGYEQYF. The CDR3 nucleotides are TGTGCCAGCAGTGAAGCGCACTCGGGATACGAGCAGTACTTC.

This clone was observed a few times. V and J are TRBV2 and TRBJ2-3, with D perhaps TRBD2 (5 bases). The CDR3 totals 14 residues. V gave up 3 bases and J gave up 4 bases, with 11 bases separating them. Germline assignment: CDR1 SNHLY and CDR2 FYNNEI. Written as DNA, the CDR3 is TGTGCCAGCAGTGATGAGGGTGATCCAGATACGCAGTATTTT. Protein product: CASSDEGDPDTQYF.

J is TRBJ2-7 and V is TRBV5-6; D is perhaps TRBD2 (7 bases). The CDR3 runs 15 residues. With 3 bases removed from V and 3 bases from J, the gap between germline ends came to 16 bases. Germline V gene data show CDR1 as SGHDT and CDR2 as YYEEEE. In nucleotides, the CDR3 is TGTGCCAGCAGCTGGGGGCGGGGGCCCTTCTACGAGCAGTACTTC. It codes for CASSWGRGPFYEQYF.

The chain employs TRBV7-6 and TRBJ2-2; the D is unclear. The germline gives CDR1 SGHVS, CDR2 FNYEAQ. The CDR3 length is 15 residues. Trimming shortened V by 5 bases and J by 2 bases, and 12 bases separated the two germline ends. DNA of the CDR3: TGTGCCAGCAGCGGAACTAATGACAACACCGGGGAGCTGTTTTTT. Protein product: CASSGTNDNTGELFF.

The V and J genes are TRBV2 and TRBJ2-1; 7 nucleotides agree with TRBD2. J was trimmed by 7 bases and V by 6 bases; bases with no gene match: 12. This CDR3 contains 15 residues. Germline V gene lookup returns CDR1 SNHLY and CDR2 FYNNEI. In DNA, the CDR3 is TGTGCCAGCAGGGTGCTGACTAGCCGAGGGAATGAGCAGTTCTTC. This gives the protein CASRVLTSRGNEQFF. The complete variable domain, with remaining parts taken from reference TRBV2 and TRBJ2-1, reads EPEVTQTPSHQVTQMGQEVILRCVPISNHLYFYWYRQILGQKVEFLVSFYNNEISEKSEIFDDQFSVERPDGSNFTLKIRSTKLEDSAMYFCASRVLTSRGNEQFFGPGTRLTVL.

This clone came up a few times. This chain links TRBV11-2 with TRBJ1-5; maybe TRBD1 (5 bases). Trimming removed 2 bases from V and 2 bases from J, with 10 bases in between. Germline V gives CDR1 SGHAT, CDR2 FQNNGV. This CDR3 contains 15 residues. CDR3: CASSLNRGGNQPQHF. CDR3 nucleotides: TGTGCCAGCAGCTTAAATCGGGGGGGCAATCAGCCCCAGCATTTT.

The J gene is TRBJ2-7, the V gene TRBV7-2; TRBD1 agrees at 10 bases. CDR1 SGHTA and CDR2 FQGNSA come from the germline V gene. The length of the CDR3 is 14 residues. V was pared by 4 bases and J by 6 bases, with 6 bases of the junction left unmatched. CDR3 nucleotide sequence: TGTGCCAGCAGCTCCGGGACAGGGGTACTCGAGCAGTACTTC. Translated, it gives CASSSGTGVLEQYF.

For this clone: Other DNA sequences in this sample translate to the same CDR3. The chain uses TRBV5-1 and TRBJ2-5; 7 nucleotides line up with TRBD2. V gave up 0 bases and J gave up 2 bases; unmatched junction bases: 7. Germline values: CDR1 SGHRS, CDR2 YFSETQ. The CDR3 runs 16 residues. Here the CDR3 DNA reads TGCGCCAGCAGCTTGGGGTCGGGCGGGGGTCAAGAGACCCAGTACTTC. Its protein product is CASSLGSGGGQETQYF.

The V and J genes are TRBV5-5 and TRBJ1-1; TRBD1 matches at 7 bases. Unmatched junction bases numbered 8, after V lost 1 base and J lost 5 bases. The CDR3 covers 15 residues. Germline CDR1 is SGHKS and CDR2 is YYEKEE (reference sequence). CDR3 residues: CASSLWQGVDTEAFF. The CDR3 nucleotides are TGTGCCAGCAGCTTGTGGCAGGGGGTTGATACTGAAGCTTTCTTT.

The sample holds a few counts of this clone. The CDR3 nucleotides read TGTGCCAGCAGTAGGCGGGACAGGGGGTCGAGCGAGCAGTACTTC. This translates into CASSRRDRGSSEQYF. The rearrangement uses TRBV6-6 and TRBJ2-7; 11 nucleotides align to TRBD1. This CDR3 spans 15 amino acids. Trimming removed 5 bases from V and 6 bases from J; junction bases left unmatched: 9. Germline-derived CDR1 and CDR2 are MNHNY and SVGAGI (reference sequence).

The rearrangement uses TRBV5-6 and TRBJ1-5; D is perhaps TRBD1 (5 bases). The V end was cut by 4 bases, the J end by 5 bases, with 16 bases between. The CDR3 is 15 amino acids. The germline V gene encodes CDR1 SGHDT and CDR2 YYEEEE. The CDR3: CASSAFDSEDQPQHF. In DNA, the CDR3 is TGTGCCAGCAGCGCCTTCGACAGCGAGGATCAGCCCCAGCATTTT.

This clone has more than one count but fewer than ten. The J gene is TRBJ2-1, the V gene TRBV2, with a weak D call TRBD2 (5 bases). In germline, CDR1 is SNHLY, CDR2 FYNNEI. The CDR3 contains 14 residues. V was pared by 2 bases and J by 9 bases, with 14 bases between. CDR3 loop: CASSERETRGEQFF. CDR3 coding DNA: TGTGCCAGCAGTGAAAGGGAGACCCGGGGTGAGCAGTTCTTC.